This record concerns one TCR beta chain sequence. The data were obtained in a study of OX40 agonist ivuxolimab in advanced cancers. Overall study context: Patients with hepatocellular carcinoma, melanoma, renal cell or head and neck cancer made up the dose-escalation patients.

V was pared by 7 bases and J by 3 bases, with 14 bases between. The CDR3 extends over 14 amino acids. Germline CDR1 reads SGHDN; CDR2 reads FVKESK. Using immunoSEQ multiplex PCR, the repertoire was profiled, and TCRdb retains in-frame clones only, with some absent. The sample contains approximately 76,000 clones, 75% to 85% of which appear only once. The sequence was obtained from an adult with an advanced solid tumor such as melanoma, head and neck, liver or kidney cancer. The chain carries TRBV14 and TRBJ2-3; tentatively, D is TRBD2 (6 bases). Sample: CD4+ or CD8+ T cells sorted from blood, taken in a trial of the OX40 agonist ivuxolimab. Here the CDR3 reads CASNFGSVTDTQYF. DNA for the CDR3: TGTGCCAGCAATTTCGGGAGCGTAACAGATACGCAGTATTTT.